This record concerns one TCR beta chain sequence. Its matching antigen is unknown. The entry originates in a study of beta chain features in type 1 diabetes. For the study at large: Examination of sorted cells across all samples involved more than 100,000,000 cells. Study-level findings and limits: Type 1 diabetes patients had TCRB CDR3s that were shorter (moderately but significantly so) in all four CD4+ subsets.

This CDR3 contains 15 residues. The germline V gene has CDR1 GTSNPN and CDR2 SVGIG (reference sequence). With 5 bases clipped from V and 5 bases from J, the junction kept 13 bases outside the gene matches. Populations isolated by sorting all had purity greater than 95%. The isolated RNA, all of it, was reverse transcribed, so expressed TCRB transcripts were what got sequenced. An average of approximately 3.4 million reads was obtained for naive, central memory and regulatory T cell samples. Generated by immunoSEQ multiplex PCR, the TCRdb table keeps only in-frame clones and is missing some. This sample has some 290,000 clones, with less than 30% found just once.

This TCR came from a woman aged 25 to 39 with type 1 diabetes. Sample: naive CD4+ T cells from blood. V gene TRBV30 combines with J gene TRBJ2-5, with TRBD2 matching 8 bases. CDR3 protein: CAWGNLAGSTETQYF. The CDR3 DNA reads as TGTGCCTGGGGCAATCTAGCGGGCTCGACTGAGACCCAGTACTTC.